Listed below are T cell receptor beta chains from one sample, sequenced in a study of post-analysis software for immune sequencing data. TCRdb reprocessed the PCR reads with MiXCR, giving one entry per CDR3 protein. The table has some 800,000 distinct CDR3 sequences, under 60% seen once. The sequenced material came from blood. These TCRs come from a girl aged 5 to 17 with multiple sclerosis. CDR3s include the opening cysteine and the closing phenylalanine or tryptophan. A D gene is named only where the DNA matches it firmly. Size is stated for part of the rows, as once, few or many counts, or as a class when the clone is expanded.

>TRBJ2-7|few|TRBD2|TRBV12-3/TRBV12-4
TGTGCCAGCAGTCTAGCGGGAGGGCCGAACGAGCAGTACTTC
CASSLAGGPNEQYF
>TRBJ2-7|NA|TRBD2|TRBV6-5
TGTGCCAGCAGTTACTCCGGGACTAGCGGAGTCTACGAGCAGTACTTC
CASSYSGTSGVYEQYF
>TRBJ2-5|NA|TRBD2|TRBV7-3
TGTGCCAGCAGCTTTAACGGCGGGAGAGGGGAGACCCAGTACTTC
CASSFNGGRGETQYF
>TRBJ1-1|NA|NA|TRBV12-3/TRBV12-4
TGTGCCAGCACCTTCAGACGGAACACTGAAGCTTTCTTT
CASTFRRNTEAFF
>TRBJ2-7|NA|NA|TRBV20-1
TGCAGTGCCCTAAGCGGGTCGAGCTACGAGCAGTACTTC
CSALSGSSYEQYF
>TRBJ1-2|NA|NA|TRBV29-1
TGCAGCGCCCAGGGTTGGGGACCCTTAGGGGTAGGCTACACCTTC
CSAQGWGPLGVGYTF
>TRBJ2-1|NA|TRBD1|TRBV7-7
TGTGCTAGCAGCTCTGCGGGACAGGGTTTGAGTGAGCAGTTCTTC
CASSSAGQGLSEQFF
>TRBJ1-5|few|TRBD1|TRBV20-1
TGCAGTGCTATAGGGGGCGGCGGTCAGCCCCAGCATTTT
CSAIGGGGQPQHF
>TRBJ2-2|few|TRBD1|TRBV5-5
TGTGCCAGCAGCTTGGGGGACAGGCTTATCACCGGGGAGCTGTTTTTT
CASSLGDRLITGELFF
>TRBJ2-6|NA|NA|TRBV2
TGTGCCAGCAGGGGTGGGGTGCTCACTGGGGCCAACGTCCTGACTTTC
CASRGGVLTGANVLTF
>TRBJ2-3|once|TRBD2|TRBV20-1
TGCAGTGCCCATACCCCATCTAGCGGGAGGGATACGCAGTATTTT
CSAHTPSSGRDTQYF
>TRBJ2-5|NA|TRBD1|TRBV5-6
TGTGCCAGCAGCGGCACCGGGACAGGGGGCTCAGAGACCCAGTACTTC
CASSGTGTGGSETQYF
>TRBJ2-3|few|TRBD1|TRBV15
TGTGCCACCAGCACCGGACAGGGCGGAGGGAATACGCAGTATTTT
CATSTGQGGGNTQYF
>TRBJ2-7|few|NA|TRBV2
TGTGCCAGCAGCCCATTAGGGGTGAGCTCCTACGAGCAGTACTTC
CASSPLGVSSYEQYF
>TRBJ1-5|NA|TRBD1|TRBV6-1
TGTGCCAGCAGTGCGGGACAGGGGGCGCCGAATCAGCCCCAGCATTTT
CASSAGQGAPNQPQHF
>TRBJ2-1|NA|NA|TRBV27
TGTGCCAGCAGTTTAGCGGGACGCGGCCATGAGCAGTTCTTC
CASSLAGRGHEQFF
>TRBJ2-2|NA|NA|TRBV5-6
TGTGCCAGCAGCTTGGCGGCTAGCCGGCGGACCGGGGAGCTGTTTTTT
CASSLAASRRTGELFF
>TRBJ2-1|NA|TRBD2|TRBV7-8
TGTGCCAGCAGCTTAGCGGGGCGCGGGAGGGGTTCCGGGAATGAGCAGTTCTTC
CASSLAGRGRGSGNEQFF
>TRBJ1-1|once|NA|TRBV28
TGTGCCAGCAGTTCGCGGGTGGAAGCTTTCTTT
CASSSRVEAFF
>TRBJ2-7|NA|TRBD1|TRBV20-1
TGCAGTGCTAGTGGACAGGGAACCTACGAGCAGTACTTC
CSASGQGTYEQYF
>TRBJ2-3|few|NA|TRBV12-3/TRBV12-4
TGTGCCAGCAGTTTAACGGGACAAACGCAGTATTTT
CASSLTGQTQYF
>TRBJ2-1|NA|TRBD2|TRBV6-1
TGTGCCAGCAGTGGGACCAGCGGGAGGGAGCGGTTCTTC
CASSGTSGRERFF